This TCR beta chain came from a study of CD8 T cells in Susac syndrome (dated by TCRdb to between 2018 and 2020). Study-wide context: The study used repertoire sequencing to test whether antigen drove CD8+ T cell activation and differentiation in Susac syndrome.

Based on the germline V gene, the CDR1 and CDR2 sequences are SGDLS and YYNGEE. V gives up 0 bases and J gives up 0 bases, and the segment between their germline ends measures 8 bases. The CDR3, from cysteine to phenylalanine, totals 15 residues. Kept here is only the CDR3 DNA, which spans 45 bases and is read in frame from base 1. Points the paper makes about the study in general: The number of individuals in the TCR sequencing and HLA analysis was recognized as being relatively small.

Details on this clonotype: Its antigen is not yet known. Within one base of it there is no much larger clone, and no base qualities were kept.

Peripheral blood CD8+ and CD4+ T cells from healthy donors, Susac syndrome patients and multiple sclerosis patients were profiled using high-throughput TCR beta sequencing. The multiple sclerosis controls were treatment-naive patients whose relapsing-remitting disease, either stable or active, fulfilled the revised McDonald criteria. CD8+ TEMRA cells were enriched by FACS, while bulk CD8+ and CD4+ T cells were purified by magnetic negative isolation. Blood was drawn into EDTA tubes, processed within 24 hours, and PBMCs were isolated by density gradient centrifugation. PBMCs destined for TCR sequencing were cryopreserved in liquid nitrogen and later thawed in a 37 °C water bath. The sorted or isolated CD4+, CD8+ and CD8+ TEMRA cells had a purity of 90% or higher. RNA was extracted with the RNeasy kit and about 0.5 to 1 ug was reverse transcribed using random hexamers. The immunoSEQ multiplex PCR assay, covering 54 Vbeta and 13 Jbeta segments, was used to amplify TCR beta CDR3 regions. PCR amplification bias was corrected by using a synthetic template baseline for primer optimization and computational correction. In the paper's pipeline: Only productive sequences were kept, with reads annotated to V, D and J genes according to IMGT and analyzed in immunoSEQ Analyzer. Clonality was computed as one minus Shannon entropy normalized by log2 of the number of productive unique sequences. For each patient and control, public and private clones were evaluated within the 100 most prevalent clones. Susac-specific clones were defined as absent from healthy and MS cohorts, roughly 1,100 published viral clones and other ImmuneACCESS disease sequences. TCRdb trimmed public reads at Q25 via fastp, called clones via MiXCR and kept in-frame beta chains. Every CDR3 protein is listed once, alongside the most common genes and DNA of its rows. TCRdb, not the authors, supplied the V and J calls. The sample includes about 210,000 distinct CDR3 sequences, with 95% observed a single time. About 0.088% of the sample goes to the ten largest clones.

This clonotype was sampled from a human donor with multiple sclerosis. Rearrangement joined TRBV9 to TRBJ2-3; TRBD2 is a possible D gene, resting on 5 matching bases. The sequenced sample consisted of CD4+ T cells from PBMCs. The CDR3 reads CASSVGTVSTDTQYF. The DNA is TGTGCCAGCAGCGTAGGGACTGTTAGCACAGATACGCAGTATTTT. The entire variable domain, with the stretches around the CDR3 drawn from the reference TRBV9 and TRBJ2-3 proteins, is DSGVTQTPKHLITATGQRVTLRCSPRSGDLSVYWYQQSLDQGLQFLIQYYNGEERAKGNILERFSAQQFPDLHSELNLSSLELGDSALYFCASSVGTVSTDTQYFGPGTRLTVL.